Presented here are 11 T cell receptor beta chains from one specimen sequenced in a study of molecular identifiers for immune sequencing clone quantification. Using its own MiXCR run on the PCR reads, TCRdb lists one record per CDR3 protein. The sample contains hundreds of thousands of distinct CDR3 sequences, about a fifth of which appear only once. The sequenced sample was naive CD8+ T cells from blood, with Jurkat cell RNA spiked in. The subset denotes: FACS-sorted CD8+CD4-CCR7+CD45RA+ naive T cells. Receptor source: a human donor in good health. Some libraries in this study had Jurkat cell RNA spiked in.

This sequence joins TRBV6-2 or TRBV6-3 and TRBJ2-4; TRBD1 or TRBD2 may be the D gene (5 bases each). The CDR3 runs 14 residues. The V end was cut by 8 bases, the J end by 8 bases, with 19 bases between. Per the germline V gene, CDR1 is MNHEY and CDR2 is SVGEGT. The CDR3 is CASAGTYNPDIQYF. CDR3 DNA: TGTGCCAGCGCCGGGACCTATAACCCAGACATTCAGTACTTC.

The chain is built from TRBV27 and TRBJ2-3; D gene uncertain. CDR3 length equals 15 residues. The germline V gene encodes CDR1 MNHEY and CDR2 SMNVEV (reference sequence). The V and J ends lost 2 bases and 2 bases respectively, with 11 bases between them. CDR3 DNA sequence: TGTGCCAGCAGTTTAGCGGTGGGCCCCACAGATACGCAGTATTTT. Its protein is CASSLAVGPTDTQYF.

To note about this clonotype: This may come from a read error, since a much larger clone is one base off. This sequence joins TRBV5-1 and TRBJ1-2; D unclear. Germline V gene lookup returns CDR1 SGHRS and CDR2 YFSETQ. The CDR3 is 12 residues long. Here the CDR3 DNA reads TGCGCCAGCAGCTTGGATGCTTATGGCTACGCCTTC. Amino acid sequence: CASSLDAYGYAF.

This clonotype was recorded at least ten times. The chain carries TRBV27 and TRBJ1-6, with TRBD1 as a possible D gene (5 bases). Per germline, CDR1 MNHEY and CDR2 SMNVEV (reference sequence). Trimming shortened V by 4 bases and J by 7 bases, and 11 bases separated the two germline ends. The CDR3 has 14 amino acids. CDR3 nucleotide sequence: TGTGCCAGCAGTTCCCCCCGACAGAATTCACCCCTCCACTTT. This translates into CASSSPRQNSPLHF.

In its sample, this clonotype was seen a few times. The genes are TRBV7-3 and TRBJ2-1; 7 nucleotides line up with TRBD2. The CDR3 contains 15 residues. After removal of 5 bases from V and 7 bases from J, the junction contained 11 bases not matched to a gene. In germline, CDR1 is SGHTA, CDR2 FQGTGA. In DNA, the CDR3 is TGTGCCAGCAGCGGGGGTGGCGGGAGTAGAAATGAGCAGTTCTTC. Its protein product is CASSGGGGSRNEQFF.

This clonotype was detected many times. The chain combines TRBV20-1 with TRBJ2-2; D unclear. V lost 6 bases to trimming and J lost 0 bases, with 8 bases between them. Germline V gene sequence: CDR1 DFQATT, CDR2 SNEGSKA (reference sequence). The CDR3 length is 13 residues. CDR3 protein: CSASRPNTGELFF. The CDR3 DNA reads as TGCAGTGCATCGCGGCCGAACACCGGGGAGCTGTTTTTT.

In the case of this clonotype: Being one base from a much bigger clone, this may be a read error. This CDR3 is missing its conserved last phenylalanine or tryptophan, likely due to a read error. The chain has TRBV7-9 and TRBJ2-7; maybe TRBD1 (6 bases). There are 15 residues in the CDR3. CDR1 SEHNR and CDR2 FQNEAQ come from the germline V gene (reference sequence). V was shortened by 5 bases and J by 0 bases, with 14 bases between the two germline ends. The CDR3 here is CASSETRTASYEQYL. CDR3 in DNA: TGTGCCAGCAGCGAAACCCGGACAGCCTCCTACGAGCAGTACCTC.

The CDR3 nucleotides read TGTGCCAGCAGCCAAGGCGCGGGAGGGCCGAGAGAGACCCAGTACTTC. This translates into CASSQGAGGPRETQYF. This chain joins TRBV3-1 and TRBJ2-5; 9 bases line up with TRBD2. With V trimmed by 1 base and J by 4 bases, 7 bases remained unmatched. Germline-derived CDR1 and CDR2 are LGHDT and YNNKEL (reference sequence). This CDR3 is built from 16 residues.

Ten or more counts support this clonotype. The gene calls are TRBV6-5 and TRBJ1-6, with 9 bases fitting TRBD1. The CDR3 spans 15 residues. Trimming removed 7 bases from V and 6 bases from J; junction bases left unmatched: 7. Germline lookup yields CDR1 MNHEY and CDR2 SVGAGI. CDR3 bases: TGTGCCAGCACCCCCGGGGACAGGGCTAATTCACCCCTCCACTTT. Its protein is CASTPGDRANSPLHF.

On this clonotype: A much larger clonotype is one base distant, so this may be a read error. CDR3: CACSVDTNTDTQYF. The CDR3 DNA follows: TGTGCCTGCAGCGTAGACACGAACACAGATACGCAGTATTTT. The chain links TRBV9 to TRBJ2-3; the D is unclear. This CDR3 has 14 residues. Germline V CDR1 and CDR2: SGDLS, YYNGEE.

To note about this clonotype: A much larger clonotype is one base distant, so this may be a read error. The J gene is TRBJ1-4, the V gene TRBV4-3, with 7 bases that match TRBD1. This CDR3 is 15 amino acids long. Germline V gene sequence: CDR1 LGHNA, CDR2 YSLEER. In nucleotides, the CDR3 is TGCGCCAGCGGCCAGAACAGGGGTGTAGGTGAAAAACTGTTTTTT. Amino acids: CASGQNRGVGEKLFF.